These 20 T cell receptor beta chains share one sample of origin, sequenced in a study of molecular identifiers for immune sequencing clone quantification. TCRdb processed the PCR reads anew with MiXCR; each CDR3 protein has one entry. The table has approximately 500,000 distinct CDR3 sequences, around 21% seen once. The source material was naive CD8+ T cells from blood, with Jurkat cell RNA spiked in. The subset is: FACS-sorted CD8+CD4-CCR7+CD45RA+ naive T cells. These receptors were collected from a human donor in good health. Some libraries in this study had Jurkat cell RNA spiked in.

This clonotype was counted many times. The chain has TRBV29-1 and TRBJ2-1, with a tentative D call TRBD2 (6 bases). CDR1 is SQVTM and CDR2 is ANQGSEA in the germline V gene. CDR3 length equals 16 residues. V lost 1 base to trimming and J lost 4 bases, with 17 bases between them. The CDR3 DNA reads as TGCAGCGTTGAAGGGAACCCGGGACTGGCTTACAATGAGCAGTTCTTC. This gives the protein CSVEGNPGLAYNEQFF.

About this clonotype: A much bigger clone sits one base away, suggesting this may be a read error. The V call is TRBV6-5, the J call TRBJ2-2, with a tentative D call TRBD2 (6 bases). There are 14 residues in the CDR3. Germline CDR1 MNHEY, CDR2 SVGAGI. The CDR3 region is CASSYAGPGGKLFF. The CDR3 coding sequence is TGTGCCAGCAGTTACGCAGGTCCGGGCGGGAAGCTGTTTTTT.

This clonotype was found many times. The chain employs TRBV7-6 and TRBJ2-3; 9 bases are a match to TRBD2. Germline V gene sequence: CDR1 SGHVS, CDR2 FNYEAQ. The CDR3 sequence is 17 residues long. With 1 base clipped from V and 2 bases from J, the junction kept 7 bases outside the gene matches. The CDR3 loop reads CASSLVPAGGSTDTQYF. CDR3 DNA sequence: TGTGCCAGCAGCTTAGTCCCAGCGGGAGGATCCACAGATACGCAGTATTTT. The full variable domain, rest sourced from reference TRBV7-6 and TRBJ2-3, is GAGVSQSPRYKVTKRGQDVALRCDPISGHVSLYWYRQALGQGPEFLTYFNYEAQQDKSGLPNDRFSAERPEGSISTLTIQRTEQRDSAMYRCASSLVPAGGSTDTQYFGPGTRLTVL.

Notes on this clonotype: Possible read error: a much larger clone is one base away. The CDR3 does not close with the conserved phenylalanine or tryptophan, likely indicating a read error. V and J are TRBV7-2 and TRBJ2-3; TRBD2 matches at 11 bases. The germline CDR1 and CDR2 sequences are SGHTA and FQGNSA. The ends lost 1 base at V and 3 bases at J; junction bases unmatched: 6. The CDR3 loop spans 17 amino acids. The CDR3 loop is CASSLVSGLADTDTQYS. The CDR3 coding sequence is TGTGCCAGCAGCTTAGTTTCGGGACTAGCGGATACAGATACGCAGTATTCT.

This clonotype has at least ten counts. The chain carries TRBV28 and TRBJ1-2; no definite D call. The length of the CDR3 is 12 residues. V shed 5 bases and J shed 3 bases, with 7 bases lying between them. CDR1 is MDHEN and CDR2 is SYDVKM in the germline V gene. This CDR3 is CASSPTYYGYTF. The CDR3 DNA reads TGTGCCAGCAGTCCAACGTACTATGGCTACACCTTC.

This clonotype was observed at least ten times. This sequence joins TRBV20-1 and TRBJ2-3; tentatively, D is TRBD1 (7 bases). The CDR3 has 16 residues. Germline-derived CDR1 and CDR2 are DFQATT and SNEGSKA (reference sequence). V was trimmed by 1 base and J by 6 bases, leaving 20 bases between them. The CDR3 loop is CSARGQGDSPLDTQYF. CDR3 bases: TGCAGTGCTAGAGGGCAGGGGGACTCTCCCCTGGATACGCAGTATTTT.

The chain uses TRBV11-2 and TRBJ2-7, with a tentative D call TRBD2 (6 bases). The germline gives CDR1 SGHAT, CDR2 FQNNGV. Trimming stripped 1 base from V and 0 bases from J, with 16 bases between. The CDR3 has 17 residues. The CDR3, as DNA: TGTGCCAGCAGCTTAGCTCCCCCCAGCGGGTTCTCCTACGAGCAGTACTTC. Protein product: CASSLAPPSGFSYEQYF.

This clonotype was seen only a few times. The rearrangement uses TRBV27 and TRBJ2-7; D assignment may be TRBD1 or TRBD2 (5 bases each). This CDR3 comprises 14 residues. Germline loops: CDR1 MNHEY, CDR2 SMNVEV (reference sequence). V gave up 6 bases and J gave up 4 bases, with 16 bases separating them. CDR3 loop: CASSLGTSQYEQYF. The DNA for the CDR3 is TGTGCCAGCAGCCTGGGGACGAGCCAATACGAGCAGTACTTC.

In regard to this clonotype: As the CDR3 is not closed by the conserved phenylalanine or tryptophan, this likely results from a read error. The chain recombines TRBV4-3 with TRBJ1-5, with a weak D call TRBD1 (6 bases). The CDR3 loop spans 15 amino acids. Trimming stripped 0 bases from V and 6 bases from J, with 12 bases between. Germline values: CDR1 LGHNA, CDR2 YSLEER. CDR3: CASSQDKGGAQPQHL. The DNA for the CDR3 is TGCGCCAGCAGCCAAGATAAGGGGGGGGCTCAGCCCCAGCATCTT.

V gene TRBV6-2 or TRBV6-3 combines with J gene TRBJ1-1, with 11 nucleotides matching TRBD1. CDR3 length: 15 residues. CDR1 is MNHEY, CDR2 SVGEGT, per germline. V was clipped by 6 bases and J by 0 bases; unmatched bases: 3. The CDR3 DNA reads TGTGCCAGCAGCAGGGGACAGGGGGTGAACACTGAAGCTTTCTTT. Translation gives CASSRGQGVNTEAFF.

To note about this clonotype: At one end, the junction sequence differs from germline, possibly due to a read error. The V and J genes are TRBV4-3 and TRBJ1-4; D may be TRBD1 (5 bases). CDR3 length: 14 amino acids. CDR1 LGHNA and CDR2 YSLEER come from the germline V gene. The CDR3 DNA follows: TGCGCCAGCAGCCGACAGACAACTACTGAAAAACTGTTTTTT. It yields the protein CASSRQTTTEKLFF.

In regard to this clonotype: A much bigger clone sits one base away, suggesting this may be a read error. The chain is built from TRBV19 and TRBJ2-1, with D uncertain. CDR1 LNHDA and CDR2 SQIVND come from the germline V gene (reference sequence). The CDR3 spans 16 residues. V was trimmed by 2 bases and J by 2 bases, leaving 13 bases between them. CDR3 in amino acids: CASSICRTLPYNEQFF. CDR3 nucleotides: TGTGCCAGTAGTATATGTAGAACCCTTCCCTACAATGAGCAGTTCTTC.

The table lists this clonotype with many counts. V usage is TRBV5-1 and J usage is TRBJ1-1; no clear D. The V gene's germline CDR1 is SGHRS and CDR2 YFSETQ. Trimming stripped 1 base from V and 0 bases from J, with 13 bases between. The CDR3 has 16 residues. The CDR3 loop is CASSLRMGRMNTEAFF. The CDR3 DNA sequence: TGCGCCAGCAGCTTGAGGATGGGGAGGATGAACACTGAAGCTTTCTTT.

This clonotype was counted at least ten times. The V call is TRBV13, the J call TRBJ2-3, with 7 nucleotides matching TRBD2. The CDR3 spans 16 residues. The ends lost 0 bases at V and 7 bases at J; junction bases unmatched: 10. From germline, CDR1 is PRHDT and CDR2 FYEKMQ (reference sequence). In nucleotides, the CDR3 is TGTGCCAGCAGCTTAGGCCTAAGGGAGGGCTTGAATACGCAGTATTTT. Its translation is CASSLGLREGLNTQYF.

A word on this clonotype: The junction does not match germline at one end; this may be a read error. The CDR3 protein is CASSSSLSLFSTDMQYF. The CDR3 nucleotides read TGTGCCAGCAGCTCGTCCTTGAGCCTATTTAGCACAGATATGCAGTATTTT. The chain carries TRBV5-3 and TRBJ2-3; D call uncertain. TRBV5-3 is an ORF, and what it does is uncertain. The CDR3 runs 17 residues.

This clonotype was counted a few times. The chain uses TRBV5-8 and TRBJ2-1, with 9 bases identical to TRBD1. CDR1 and CDR2 (germline): SGHTS, YDEGEE. The CDR3 is made up of 16 amino acids. V was pared by 0 bases and J by 2 bases, with 3 bases of the junction left unmatched. CDR3 loop: CASSLEDRGPYNEQFF. The CDR3 DNA reads as TGTGCCAGCAGCTTGGAGGACAGGGGTCCCTACAATGAGCAGTTCTTC.

This clonotype was detected a few times. This chain connects TRBV6-1 to TRBJ2-5, with 12 bases fitting TRBD1. CDR1 is MNHNS, CDR2 SASEGT, per germline. The V segment lost 8 bases and the J segment 6 bases; nucleotides outside the gene matches: 7. CDR3 length: 14 residues. The CDR3 nucleotides are TGTGCCAGCCCCCGGGACAGGGGGCCACAGACCCAGTACTTC. Its protein product is CASPRDRGPQTQYF.

In this sample, this clonotype turned up many times. The gene calls are TRBV13 and TRBJ1-5, with TRBD1 as a possible D gene (5 bases). CDR1 is PRHDT, CDR2 FYEKMQ, per germline (reference sequence). This CDR3 contains 15 residues. Trimming took 5 bases from V and 6 from J, leaving 17 bases between them. The CDR3 loop is CASSTGRSLTQPQHF. The DNA of the CDR3 is TGTGCCAGCAGCACAGGACGGAGCTTGACTCAGCCCCAGCATTTT.

This clonotype was recorded many times. The V and J genes are TRBV7-2 and TRBJ1-1, with D unclear. V lost 2 bases and J 2 bases, leaving 18 bases between the germline ends. From germline, CDR1 is SGHTA and CDR2 FQGNSA. The CDR3 contains 17 residues. The CDR3 DNA follows: TGTGCCAGCAGCTTAAGCGGGCTCCTTCCCTTAAACACTGAAGCTTTCTTT. Amino acids: CASSLSGLLPLNTEAFF.

The chain is built from TRBV30 and TRBJ1-5; TRBD1 matches at 7 bases. Germline assignment: CDR1 GTSNPN and CDR2 SVGIG (reference sequence). After removal of 3 bases from V and 4 bases from J, the junction contained 9 bases not matched to a gene. The CDR3 loop spans 15 amino acids. The CDR3 nucleotides are TGTGCCTGGAGGATGACAGGGTCGGGGAATCAGCCCCAGCATTTT. Its translation is CAWRMTGSGNQPQHF.